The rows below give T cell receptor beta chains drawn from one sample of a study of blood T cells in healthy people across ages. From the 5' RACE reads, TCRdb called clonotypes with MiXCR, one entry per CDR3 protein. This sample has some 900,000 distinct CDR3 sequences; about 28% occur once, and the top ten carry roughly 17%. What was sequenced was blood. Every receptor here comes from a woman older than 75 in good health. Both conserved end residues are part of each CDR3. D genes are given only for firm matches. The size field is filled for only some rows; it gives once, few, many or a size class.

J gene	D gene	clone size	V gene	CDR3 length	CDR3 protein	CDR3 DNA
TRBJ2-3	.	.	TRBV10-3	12	CATGPSTDTQYF	TGTGCCACCGGGCCCAGCACAGATACGCAGTATTTT
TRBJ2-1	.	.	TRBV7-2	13	CASSLGGATEQFF	TGTGCCAGCAGCTTAGGGGGGGCCACTGAGCAGTTCTTC
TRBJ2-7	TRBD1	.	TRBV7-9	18	CASSFKGQAKGTYNEQYF	TGTGCCAGCAGCTTCAAGGGACAGGCCAAGGGCACCTATAATGAGCAGTACTTC
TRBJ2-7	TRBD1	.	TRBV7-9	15	CASSYGTGVNNEQYF	TGTGCCAGCAGCTACGGGACAGGGGTTAACAATGAGCAGTACTTC
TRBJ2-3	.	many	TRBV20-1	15	CSARDIAKGTDTQYF	TGCAGTGCTAGAGATATAGCTAAAGGCACAGATACGCAGTATTTT
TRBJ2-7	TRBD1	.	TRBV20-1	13	CSAYRGFSYEQYF	TGCAGTGCCTACAGGGGATTCTCCTACGAGCAGTACTTC
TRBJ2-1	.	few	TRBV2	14	CASQMSRPSHEQFF	TGTGCCAGCCAGATGAGTCGCCCCTCCCATGAGCAGTTCTTC
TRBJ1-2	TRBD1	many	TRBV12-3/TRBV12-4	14	CASSSQGADYGYTF	TGTGCCAGCAGTTCTCAGGGGGCGGACTATGGCTACACCTTC
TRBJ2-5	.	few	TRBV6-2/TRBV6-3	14	CASSGRRGGETQYF	TGTGCCAGCAGTGGCCGAAGGGGGGGAGAGACCCAGTACTTC
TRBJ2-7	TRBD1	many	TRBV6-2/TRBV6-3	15	CASSYFGQVRYEQYF	TGTGCCAGCAGTTACTTCGGACAGGTCCGCTACGAGCAGTACTTC
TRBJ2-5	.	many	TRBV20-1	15	CSASRVAGLPRTQYF	TGCAGTGCTAGTAGGGTGGCGGGCCTTCCCAGGACCCAGTACTTC
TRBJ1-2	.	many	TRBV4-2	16	CASSQVSAIPLYGYTF	TGTGCCAGCAGCCAAGTATCGGCAATCCCTCTCTATGGCTACACCTTC
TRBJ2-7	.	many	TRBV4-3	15	CASSQDMIPPAEQYF	TGCGCCAGCAGCCAAGATATGATTCCTCCGGCCGAGCAGTACTTC
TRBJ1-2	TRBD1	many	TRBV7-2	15	CASSSTGQGYSGYTF	TGTGCCAGCAGCTCAACGGGACAGGGTTATTCTGGCTACACCTTC
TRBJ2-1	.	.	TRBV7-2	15	CASSLTGAGYNEQFF	TGTGCCAGCAGCCTCACCGGGGCAGGATACAATGAGCAGTTCTTC
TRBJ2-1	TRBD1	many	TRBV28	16	CASSPQEGQGYNEQFF	TGTGCCAGCAGTCCACAGGAGGGACAGGGGTACAATGAGCAGTTCTTC
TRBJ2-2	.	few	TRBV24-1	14	CATCGGVDTGELFF	TGTGCCACCTGTGGGGGCGTAGACACCGGGGAGCTGTTTTTT
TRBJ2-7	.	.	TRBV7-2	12	CASSLFSSEQYF	TGTGCCAGCAGCTTATTTTCTAGTGAGCAGTACTTC
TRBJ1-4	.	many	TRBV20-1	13	CSANREHNEKLFF	TGCAGTGCCAACAGGGAACATAATGAAAAACTGTTTTTT
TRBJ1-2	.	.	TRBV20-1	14	CSASLQVWGDGYTF	TGCAGTGCTAGCCTCCAAGTGTGGGGAGATGGCTACACCTTC
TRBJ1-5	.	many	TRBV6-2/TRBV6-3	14	CASSYLQPGQPQHF	TGTGCCAGCAGTTATTTGCAGCCAGGGCAGCCCCAGCATTTT
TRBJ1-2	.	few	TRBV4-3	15	CASSPSENINYGYTF	TGCGCCAGCAGCCCCTCGGAGAACATTAACTATGGCTACACCTTC
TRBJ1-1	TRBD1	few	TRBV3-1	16	CASSLTGTGLGTEAFF	TGTGCCAGCAGCCTGACCGGGACAGGGTTGGGCACTGAAGCTTTCTTT
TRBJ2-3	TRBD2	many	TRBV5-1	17	CASSPALTSGGTDTQYF	TGCGCCAGCAGTCCCGCTTTGACTAGCGGGGGCACAGATACGCAGTATTTT
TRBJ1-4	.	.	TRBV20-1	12	CSARDFNEKLFF	TGCAGTGCGCGGGACTTCAATGAAAAACTGTTTTTT
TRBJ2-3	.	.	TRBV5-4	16	CASSQPGRTRTDTQYF	TGTGCCAGCAGCCAGCCGGGACGTACCAGGACAGATACGCAGTATTTT
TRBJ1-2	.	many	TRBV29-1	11	CSATDPDGYTF	TGCAGCGCTACGGACCCTGATGGCTACACCTTC
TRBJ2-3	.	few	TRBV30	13	CAWSVTNPDTQYF	TGTGCCTGGAGTGTAACTAACCCGGATACGCAGTATTTT
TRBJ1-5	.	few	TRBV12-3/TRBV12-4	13	CASSAGVSQPQHF	TGTGCCAGCAGCGCAGGGGTATCTCAGCCCCAGCATTTT
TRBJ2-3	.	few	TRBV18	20	CASSPPNHRRDGIFTDTQYF	TGTGCCAGCTCACCACCCAACCACCGGCGGGACGGAATATTCACAGATACGCAGTATTTT
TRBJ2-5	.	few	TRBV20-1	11	CSASQGGQKYF	TGCAGTGCTAGCCAAGGAGGACAGAAGTACTTC
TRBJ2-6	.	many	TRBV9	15	CASRRGDAGANVLTF	TGTGCCAGCAGACGAGGGGACGCTGGGGCCAACGTCCTGACTTTC